This TCR beta chain derives from a study of regulatory T cells in long-lasting Graves disease. With iRepertoire HTBI primers and Arm-PCR of CDR3 regions, TCR beta libraries were built. One entry per CDR3 protein, called by TCRdb with MiXCR from the multiplex PCR reads. The table lists a few hundred thousand distinct CDR3 sequences, roughly 12% of them singletons, with around 18% in the top ten. CDR1 and CDR2 from the germline V gene are LGHNA and YSLEER. With 0 bases removed from V and 1 base from J, the gap between germline ends came to 10 bases. This CDR3 has 16 amino acids. Time point of the sample: newly diagnosed GD, antithyroid drugs for less than 3 months. TCR sequences were obtained from RNA taken from PBMCs. These data were also reused for a study on T cells in Graves' hyperthyroidism and ophthalmopathy.

J is TRBJ1-5 and V is TRBV4-3, with no clear D. This material consisted of peripheral blood mononuclear cells (PBMCs), taken at new diagnosis, from a patient treated with antithyroid drugs. This TCR came from a young woman with Graves disease. The CDR3 is CASSQDRVHSNQPQHF. CDR3 DNA sequence: TGCGCCAGCAGCCAAGATCGAGTGCACAGCAATCAGCCCCAGCATTTT.